Below, one T cell receptor beta chain is given with its context. Its target antigen remains unknown. No base quality information exists; no much larger clone differs at one position. This entry comes from a study of blood T cells in healthy people across ages (dated by TCRdb to the mid-2010s). Context from the whole study: In model experiments, template switching captured about one uniquely barcoded TCR beta cDNA molecule for every two T cells. The study measured age-related changes in TCR beta repertoire diversity using deep sequencing normalized with unique cDNA molecular identifiers. Donors were grouped into four age groups: young (average about 15 years), middle-aged (39), aged (62) and long-lived (approximately 75). To avoid experimental bias, donors of different ages were randomly spread across the sequencing lanes. The study analyzed two additional independent replicas of 1 million unique cDNA reads from the same blood draw for two donors, one aged 18 to 30 and one aged 80 or older.

The library came from 5' RACE. Sequenced on an Illumina HiSeq 2500. A second PCR of roughly 6 to 11 cycles was run with a J-beta primer mix and a sample-barcoded 5' primer. A unique molecular identifier was introduced onto each TCR beta cDNA molecule by a template-switch 5' adaptor carrying 12 random nucleotides. At least 2.5 million CDR3-containing paired-end reads were obtained from each sample. All of the RNA was converted into first-strand cDNA using the Mint cDNA synthesis kit, with a TRBC-specific oligonucleotide serving as the primer. Following uracil-DNA glycosylase treatment, all cDNA underwent a first 18-cycle PCR with the universal primers M1SS and BC2_uni_R. The study's processing was this. Each sample was normalized by randomly selecting 1 million high-quality reads, each carrying a distinct molecular identifier. Reads sharing molecular identifiers were discarded rather than binned into consensus sequences. MiTCR, set to a Q25 quality threshold and the strictest error-elimination algorithm, was used for CDR3 identification, clonotype clustering and error correction. A nonparametric unseen species model with Euler transformation was used to estimate lower-bound total TCR beta diversity. TCRdb took the public reads, trimmed them with fastp at Q25, ran MiXCR for clone calling and kept in-frame beta chains. All rows with the same CDR3 protein become a single entry with the most common DNA and genes. The V and J calls and clone size are TCRdb's, not the authors'. A total of over 600,000 distinct CDR3 sequences appear in this sample, about 43% of them only once. The leading ten clones occupy 30% of the sample.

What the work shows at the level of the full study, not this receptor alone: Compared with the aged group, more naive CD4+ T cells, fewer expanded clones and increased TCR diversity were shown by the long-lived group, suggesting age selection. Observed TCR beta diversity correlated strongly with the percentage of naive T cells measured by flow cytometry. Total diversity estimates from one million sequenced T cells were considered lower bounds and underestimates. Because donor CMV infection status was unknown, age-related changes in expanded clonotypes were potentially confounded. Because profiling used bulk unsorted PBMCs, naive and antigen-experienced compartments could not be compared conclusively. Observed TCR beta diversity per million T cells fell roughly linearly with age, and a significant reduction was already apparent by age around 36.

Donors were a few dozen systemically healthy Caucasian individuals from Russia aged roughly 6 to 95 years. About 10 milliliters of peripheral blood were collected from each donor into EDTA-treated Vacutainer tubes. Ficoll-Paque density-gradient centrifugation was used to isolate PBMCs, with at least 6.5 million per sample. Total RNA, at least 5 micrograms per sample, was extracted from PBMCs with Trizol reagent. For every donor, flow cytometry on a PBMC aliquot measured the percentage of naive CD45RAhigh/CD27high T cells. The CDR3 measures 12 amino acids from cysteine to phenylalanine. The CDR3 DNA has 36 bases and is translated from base 1. CDR1 GTSNPN and CDR2 SVGIG are derived from the germline V gene (reference sequence).

The sequence was collected from an elderly man in good health. The chain is assembled from TRBV30 and TRBJ2-5, and possibly TRBD2, on 6 matching bases. Near its end, the DNA agrees better with TRBJ2-7, so the J call may be wrong. Material for sequencing was blood. The DNA reads as follows: TGTGCCTGGAGACACGGGGGTAACGAGCAGTACTTC. This codes for CAWRHGGNEQYF.